Below, 18 T cell receptor beta chains from the same sample are listed, as sequenced in a study of blood T cell repertoires in COVID-19 (dated by TCRdb to the early 2020s). The library was prepared using the immunoSEQ multiplex PCR assay. Sourced from immuneACCESS, this table was stored by TCRdb with only in-frame sequences that have V and J called. A share of the clones is absent; for the studies checked, an unresolved V gene accounts for under half, and the remainder has no known explanation. The sample has tens of thousands of clones on record, over 75% of them singletons. 3% to 3.5% of the sample is held by the ten biggest clonotypes. Sequencing used peripheral blood. Every receptor here comes from a man over 45 with active COVID-19.

There are a few counts of this clone. The genes are TRBV9 and TRBJ1-6; D is possibly TRBD1 (5 bases). Trimming cost V 2 bases and J 5 bases, with 11 bases left between them. The CDR3 is 15 residues long. CDR1 is SGDLS and CDR2 is YYNGEE in the germline V gene. The CDR3 region is CASSVNQGNNSPLHF. Here the CDR3 DNA reads TGTGCCAGCAGCGTGAACCAGGGAAATAATTCACCCCTCCACTTT.

The chain carries TRBV19 and TRBJ2-3; D remains unclear. Germline V gene data show CDR1 as LNHDA and CDR2 as SQIVND (reference sequence). The CDR3 consists of 13 residues. The V gene lost 3 bases and the J gene lost 4 bases, with 8 bases spanning the gap. The CDR3 DNA follows: TGTGCCAGTAGTATGCGAATTGCAGATACGCAGTATTTT. This encodes CASSMRIADTQYF.

The V call is TRBV3-1 (or the pseudogene TRBV3-2), the J call TRBJ2-1; 9 nucleotides match TRBD2. V lost 2 bases and J lost 4; bases outside the gene matches: 6. The CDR3 totals 16 residues. Germline loops: CDR1 LGHDT, CDR2 YNNKEL (reference sequence). CDR3 sequence: CASSQRGTSGYNEQFF. For the CDR3, the DNA is TGTGCCAGCAGCCAACGCGGTACTAGCGGGTACAATGAGCAGTTCTTC.

This clone showed up just a few times. The rearrangement uses TRBV6-5 and TRBJ2-7, with TRBD2 matching 7 bases. Per germline, CDR1 MNHEY and CDR2 SVGAGI. The CDR3 is 12 residues long. Germline trimming cut 8 bases from V and 3 bases from J; bases unmatched to any gene: 4. The CDR3, as DNA: TGTGCCAGCGCGGGGGACTACTACGAGCAGTACGTC. This sequence encodes CASAGDYYEQYV.

Only one count was recorded for this clone. The gene calls are TRBV18 and TRBJ2-5; no firm D call. The germline V gene encodes CDR1 KGHSH and CDR2 LQKENI. The CDR3 length is 13 residues. The ends were cut back, 4 bases at V and 2 bases at J, with 8 bases in the middle. The CDR3 DNA sequence: TGTGCCAGCTCACAACTGGTTCAAGAGACCCAGTACTTC. It yields the protein CASSQLVQETQYF.

The genes are TRBV2 and TRBJ2-3, with TRBD2 matching 8 bases. The CDR3 totals 14 residues. Germline V gives CDR1 SNHLY, CDR2 FYNNEI. Germline trimming cut 7 bases from V and 6 bases from J; bases unmatched to any gene: 9. In DNA, the CDR3 is TGTGCCAGCACTAGAGCGGGAGCAGGGGATACGCAGTATTTT. It yields the protein CASTRAGAGDTQYF.

The rearrangement links TRBV3-1 (or the pseudogene TRBV3-2) to TRBJ1-1; tentative D call: TRBD1 (6 bases). V was clipped by 4 bases and J by 8 bases, with 8 bases between them. This CDR3 has 11 residues. Per germline, CDR1 LGHDT and CDR2 YNNKEL (reference sequence). CDR3 coding DNA: TGTGCCAGCAGCCGAGGGACAGAAGCTTTCTTT. Protein product: CASSRGTEAFF.

The chain has TRBV27 and TRBJ1-2; 9 bases align to TRBD1. J was trimmed by 7 bases and V by 4 bases; bases with no gene match: 7. Germline lookup yields CDR1 MNHEY and CDR2 SMNVEV (reference sequence). The CDR3 has 14 amino acids. The CDR3: CASSWAPTGGGYTF. Here the CDR3 DNA reads TGTGCCAGCAGTTGGGCCCCGACAGGGGGTGGCTACACCTTC.

The rearrangement links TRBV7-2 to TRBJ1-1, with TRBD1 as a possible D gene (5 bases). CDR1 is SGHTA, CDR2 FQGNSA, per germline. Trimming cost V 5 bases and J 9 bases, with 16 bases left between them. This CDR3 contains 13 residues. The CDR3 sequence is CASSPPREGKAFF. The CDR3 nucleotides read TGTGCCAGCAGCCCACCCAGGGAGGGTAAAGCTTTCTTT.

This clone turned up a few times. V and J are TRBV4-1 and TRBJ1-4, with 10 bases matching TRBD1. V lost 4 bases and J lost 7; bases outside the gene matches: 18. This CDR3 is 19 amino acids long. CDR1 MGHRA and CDR2 YSYEKL come from the germline V gene. The CDR3 coding sequence is TGCGCCAGCAGCCGGGGCGGCAGGGACAGGGGATTCATTCGTGAAAAACTGTTTTTT. Translated, it gives CASSRGGRDRGFIREKLFF.

The chain is built from TRBV27 and TRBJ1-2, with 7 bases aligning to TRBD1. V dropped 5 bases and J dropped 4; count of bases not matched to a gene: 10. Germline lookup yields CDR1 MNHEY and CDR2 SMNVEV (reference sequence). This CDR3 region has 15 residues. CDR3 region: CASSPRGGASYGYTF. The CDR3 DNA follows: TGTGCCAGCAGTCCCCGAGGGGGCGCGTCCTATGGCTACACCTTC.

The chain carries TRBV27 and TRBJ1-5, with a weak D call TRBD1 (6 bases). CDR3 length: 15 amino acids. In germline, CDR1 is MNHEY, CDR2 SMNVEV (reference sequence). The ends were cut back, 4 bases at V and 3 bases at J, with 13 bases in the middle. In DNA, the CDR3 is TGTGCCAGCAGTTCTGGGGGCCGGTTCAATCAGCCCCAGCATTTT. The encoded protein is CASSSGGRFNQPQHF.

The rearrangement uses TRBV11-3 and TRBJ2-3, with TRBD1 identical over 8 bases. V gave up 5 bases and J gave up 1 base; unmatched junction bases: 8. Germline values: CDR1 SGHNT, CDR2 YENEEA. The CDR3 loop spans 16 amino acids. CDR3 loop: CASSLGVGQGTDTQYF. In DNA form, the CDR3 reads TGTGCCAGCAGCCTAGGGGTGGGACAGGGCACAGATACGCAGTATTTT.

This rearrangement joins TRBV6-2 or TRBV6-3 to TRBJ2-1; D is perhaps TRBD2 (5 bases). Trimming pared 6 bases from V and 10 bases from J, leaving 10 bases between. This CDR3 is built from 11 residues. Germline CDR1 and CDR2: MNHEY and SVGEGT. CDR3 region: CASSLGGEQFF. Written as DNA, the CDR3 is TGTGCCAGCAGCCTGGGCGGGGAGCAGTTCTTC.

The gene calls are TRBV4-1 and TRBJ1-1; 7 nucleotides match TRBD1. The CDR3 contains 17 residues. Germline V gene data show CDR1 as MGHRA and CDR2 as YSYEKL. The ends lost 1 base at V and 9 bases at J; junction bases unmatched: 17. The CDR3 sequence is CASSQGGINRGTQKAFF. Written as DNA, the CDR3 is TGCGCCAGCAGCCAAGGCGGGATTAACAGGGGCACCCAGAAAGCTTTCTTT.

The chain couples TRBV6-6 to TRBJ1-5, with 9 nucleotides matching TRBD1. With 6 bases clipped from V and 6 bases from J, the junction kept 3 bases outside the gene matches. Germline assignment: CDR1 MNHNY and CDR2 SVGAGI (reference sequence). This CDR3 is built from 13 residues. The CDR3 coding sequence is TGTGCCAGCAGACAGGGGGCGCCTCAGCCCCAGCATTTT. Translation: CASRQGAPQPQHF.

The rearrangement joins TRBV7-9 to TRBJ1-1; 7 bases agree with TRBD1. J was trimmed by 6 bases and V by 2 bases; bases with no gene match: 3. The CDR3 sequence is 13 residues long. Germline-derived CDR1 and CDR2 are SEHNR and FQNEAQ (reference sequence). The CDR3 here is CASSLTGTAEAFF. The CDR3 region has the DNA TGTGCCAGCAGCTTAACCGGGACAGCTGAAGCTTTCTTT.

The chain employs TRBV4-2 and TRBJ1-2; D is perhaps TRBD1 (5 bases). This CDR3 region has 17 residues. V was shortened by 1 base and J by 8 bases, with 23 bases between the two germline ends. CDR1 and CDR2 (germline): LGHNA, YNFKEQ. CDR3 sequence: CASSQGSPGDNLRGYTF. The CDR3 coding sequence is TGTGCCAGCAGCCAAGGTTCACCGGGGGATAATCTCCGGGGCTACACCTTC.